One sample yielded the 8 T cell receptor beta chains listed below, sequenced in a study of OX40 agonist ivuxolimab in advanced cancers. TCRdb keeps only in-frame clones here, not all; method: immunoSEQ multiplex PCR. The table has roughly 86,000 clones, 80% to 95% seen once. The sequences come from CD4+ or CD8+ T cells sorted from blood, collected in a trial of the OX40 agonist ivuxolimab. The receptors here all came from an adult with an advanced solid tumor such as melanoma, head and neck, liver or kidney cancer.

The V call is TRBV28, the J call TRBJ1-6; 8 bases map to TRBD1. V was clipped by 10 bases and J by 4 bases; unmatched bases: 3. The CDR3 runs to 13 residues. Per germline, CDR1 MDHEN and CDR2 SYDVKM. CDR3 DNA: TGTGCCACCCAGGGGGCTTATAATTCACCCCTCCACTTT. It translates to CATQGAYNSPLHF.

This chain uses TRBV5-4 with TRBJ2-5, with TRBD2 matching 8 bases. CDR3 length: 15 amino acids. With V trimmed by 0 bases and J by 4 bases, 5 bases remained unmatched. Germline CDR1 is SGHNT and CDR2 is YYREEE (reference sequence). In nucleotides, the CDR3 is TGTGCCAGCAGCTTGGATCAGCGGGAGTTAGAGACCCAGTACTTC. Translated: CASSLDQRELETQYF.

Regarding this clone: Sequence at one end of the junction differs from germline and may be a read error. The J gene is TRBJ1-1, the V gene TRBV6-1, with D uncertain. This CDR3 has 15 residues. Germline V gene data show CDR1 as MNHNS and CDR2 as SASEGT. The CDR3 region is CVSSERAGRGTEAFF. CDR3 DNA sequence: TGTGTCAGCAGTGAGCGGGCTGGCCGGGGCACTGAAGCTTTCTTT.

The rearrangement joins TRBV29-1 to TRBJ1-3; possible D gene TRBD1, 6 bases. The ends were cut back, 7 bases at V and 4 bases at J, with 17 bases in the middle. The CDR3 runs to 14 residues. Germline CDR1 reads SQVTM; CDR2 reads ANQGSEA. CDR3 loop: CSATTTGSGNTIYF. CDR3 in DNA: TGCAGCGCAACCACTACAGGGTCGGGAAACACCATATATTTT. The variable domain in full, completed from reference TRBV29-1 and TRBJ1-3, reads SAVISQKPSRDICQRGTSLTIQCQVDSQVTMMFWYRQQPGQSLTLIATANQGSEATYESGFVIDKFPISRPNLTFSTLTVSNMSPEDSSIYLCSATTTGSGNTIYFGEGSWLTVV.

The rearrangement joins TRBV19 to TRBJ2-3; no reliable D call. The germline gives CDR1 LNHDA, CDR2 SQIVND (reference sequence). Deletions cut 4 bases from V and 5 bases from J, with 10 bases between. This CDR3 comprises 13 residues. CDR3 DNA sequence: TGTGCCAGTAGTAAGCCCCAGCGAGATACGCAGTATTTT. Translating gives CASSKPQRDTQYF.

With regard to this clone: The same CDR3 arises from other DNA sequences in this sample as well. CDR3 protein: CASSPPGLAGETQYF. CDR3 bases: TGTGCCAGCTCACCACCGGGACTAGCGGGAGAGACCCAGTACTTC. The V gene is TRBV18, the J gene TRBJ2-5; 12 bases are shared with TRBD2. There are 15 residues in the CDR3. Germline lookup yields CDR1 KGHSH and CDR2 LQKENI. V shed 0 bases, J shed 4 bases, and the junction held 0 bases outside the gene matches.

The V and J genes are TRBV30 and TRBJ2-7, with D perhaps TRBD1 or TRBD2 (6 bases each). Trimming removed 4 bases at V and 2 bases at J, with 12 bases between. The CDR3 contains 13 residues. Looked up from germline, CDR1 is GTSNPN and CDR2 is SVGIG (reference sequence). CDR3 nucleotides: TGTGCCTGGAATTTGGGGGGCCCCTACGAGCAGTACTTC. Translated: CAWNLGGPYEQYF.

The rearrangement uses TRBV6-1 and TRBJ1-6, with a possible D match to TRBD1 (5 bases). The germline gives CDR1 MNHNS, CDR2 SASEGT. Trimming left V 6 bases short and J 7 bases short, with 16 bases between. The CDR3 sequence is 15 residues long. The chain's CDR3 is CASSLVDTTNSPLHF. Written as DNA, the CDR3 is TGTGCCAGCAGCCTTGTGGACACAACGAATTCACCCCTCCACTTT.